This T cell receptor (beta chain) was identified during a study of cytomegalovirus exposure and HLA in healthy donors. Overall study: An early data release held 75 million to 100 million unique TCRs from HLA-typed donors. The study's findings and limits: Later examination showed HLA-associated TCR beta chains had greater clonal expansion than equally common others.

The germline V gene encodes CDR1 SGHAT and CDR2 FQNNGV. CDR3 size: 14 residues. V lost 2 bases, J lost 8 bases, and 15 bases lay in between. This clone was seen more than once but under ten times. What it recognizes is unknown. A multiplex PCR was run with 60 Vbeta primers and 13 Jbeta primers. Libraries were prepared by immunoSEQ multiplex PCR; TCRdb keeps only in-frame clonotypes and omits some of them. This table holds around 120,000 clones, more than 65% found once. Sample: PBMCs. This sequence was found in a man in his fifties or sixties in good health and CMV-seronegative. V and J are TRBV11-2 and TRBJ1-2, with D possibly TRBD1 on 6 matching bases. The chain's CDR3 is CASSLNAGAGGYTF. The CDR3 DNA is TGTGCCAGCAGCTTAAACGCAGGGGCAGGAGGCTACACCTTC. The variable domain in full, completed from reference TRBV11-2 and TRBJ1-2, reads EAGVAQSPRYKIIEKRQSVAFWCNPISGHATLYWYQQILGQGPKLLIQFQNNGVVDDSQLPKDRFSAERLKGVDSTLKIQPAKLEDSAVYLCASSLNAGAGGYTFGSGTRLTVV.